These T cell receptor beta chains were read from a single sample in a study of blood T cell repertoires in COVID-19. Assay: immunoSEQ multiplex PCR; the TCRdb copy retains only in-frame clones and omits some. Of about 38,000 clones listed, 70% to 90% are singletons. The sequenced material came from peripheral blood. The receptor source for this set is a man in his fifties or sixties with COVID-19, enrolled during active disease. Each CDR3 is given with its conserved first and last residue. The D gene is left open where the match is weak. Clone sizes are given selectively: once, few, many, or a class where the clone is expanded.

V	J	D	size	DNA	CDR3
TRBV28	TRBJ1-2	-	-	TGTGCCAGCAGTTTGCTGGGGGGAAGGGGCTACACCTTC	CASSLLGGRGYTF
TRBV9	TRBJ1-2	-	-	TGTGCCAGCAGCACAGGCTCGGGGGAAGATGGCTACACCTTC	CASSTGSGEDGYTF
TRBV7-9	TRBJ1-1	-	-	TGTGCCAGCAGCTTAGGGGGGCGTCGCACTGAAGCTTTCTTT	CASSLGGRRTEAFF
TRBV3-1/TRBV3-2	TRBJ2-7	TRBD2	-	TGTGCCAGCAGCCTTGCGGGAGACGAGCAGTACTTC	CASSLAGDEQYF
TRBV5-8	TRBJ2-2	TRBD2	-	TGTGCCAGCAGCCTAGCGGGAGGGCCGGGCACCGGGGAGCTGTTTTTT	CASSLAGGPGTGELFF
TRBV2	TRBJ2-6	TRBD2	-	TGTGCCAGCAGTGTCCGTAGGGCGGGAGCTGGGGCCAACGTCCTGACTTTC	CASSVRRAGAGANVLTF
TRBV3-1/TRBV3-2	TRBJ2-7	TRBD2	-	TGTGCCAGCAGCCAAGAGGGAGGGACTAGCGGGTGGGCTGCCTACGAGCAGTACTTC	CASSQEGGTSGWAAYEQYF
TRBV28	TRBJ1-5	-	-	TGTGCCAGCAACCTTGACAGAGGCAATCAGCCCCAGCATTTT	CASNLDRGNQPQHF
TRBV28	TRBJ2-7	-	-	TGTGCCAGCAGGAGCGGGTCCTACGAGCAGTACTTC	CASRSGSYEQYF
TRBV7-9	TRBJ2-7	TRBD1	-	TGTGCCAGCAGCCAGGGACAGGGGCGTACCTACGAGCAGTACTTC	CASSQGQGRTYEQYF
TRBV9	TRBJ2-1	TRBD2	-	TGTGCCAGCAGCGTCGCTAGCGGAGTTTTTGCGGGTGAGCAGTTCTTC	CASSVASGVFAGEQFF
TRBV5-5	TRBJ2-7	TRBD1	-	TGTGCCAGCAGCTCCCGACAGGGGAGCTCCTACGAGCAGTACTTC	CASSSRQGSSYEQYF
TRBV7-9	TRBJ1-5	TRBD1	-	TGTGCCAGCAGCTTAGGGACAGGGGCTTTCGATCAGCCCCAGCATTTT	CASSLGTGAFDQPQHF
TRBV6-5	TRBJ1-1	TRBD1	-	TGTGCCAGCAGACAGGGGACCACTGAAGCTTTCTTT	CASRQGTTEAFF
TRBV6-5	TRBJ1-5	-	-	TGTGCCAGCAGACCGGGGAGGGAGCCCCAGCATTTT	CASRPGREPQHF
TRBV11-2	TRBJ1-3	TRBD1	-	TGTGCCAGCAGCCAGGGGGCCTCGGGAGGAAACACCATATATTTT	CASSQGASGGNTIYF
TRBV19	TRBJ2-3	-	-	TGTGCCAGTAGTATAGAGCAGGGTCCCTATACGCAGTATTTT	CASSIEQGPYTQYF
TRBV10-2	TRBJ1-1	-	-	TGCGCCAGCAGTCTCCAGGGAAGGACTGAAGCTTTCTTT	CASSLQGRTEAFF
TRBV6-5	TRBJ1-6	-	few	TGTGCCACCATAGATAATTCACCCCTCCACTTT	CATIDNSPLHF
TRBV29-1	TRBJ2-3	-	-	TGCAGCGTTGAGGGTCCGGGTCGCACAGATACGCAGTATTTT	CSVEGPGRTDTQYF
TRBV7-2	TRBJ2-7	-	-	TGTGCCAGCAGCATTGCGGCTAACTACGAGCAGTACTTC	CASSIAANYEQYF
TRBV24-1	TRBJ2-1	TRBD2	once	TGTGCCACCAGTGAAGCAAGACTAGCGGGAGGGGGGAATGAGCAGTTCTTC	CATSEARLAGGGNEQFF
TRBV28	TRBJ1-4	TRBD1	-	TGTGCCGGTGGGGACAGCCGAAATGAAAAACTGTTTTTT	CAGGDSRNEKLFF
TRBV6-5	TRBJ2-3	TRBD2	-	TGTGCCAGCAGTTACAGTACTAGCGGGACAGATACGCAGTATTTT	CASSYSTSGTDTQYF
TRBV19	TRBJ1-1	-	-	TGTGCCAGTAGTACAGGGGTTGCCACTGAAGCTTTCTTT	CASSTGVATEAFF
TRBV6-2/TRBV6-3	TRBJ1-1	TRBD1	-	TGTGCCAGCAGTTTGACAGGGGGCCCTATGAACACTGAAGCTTTCTTT	CASSLTGGPMNTEAFF
TRBV20-1	TRBJ1-4	TRBD1	-	TGCAGTGCTAGTATAACCGGGACAGGGGGGAGAGGGACCAATGAAAAACTGTTTTTT	CSASITGTGGRGTNEKLFF
TRBV5-1	TRBJ2-3	TRBD2	-	TGCGCCAGCAGCTTATTAGCGGGTATCACAGATACGCAGTATTTT	CASSLLAGITDTQYF
TRBV13	TRBJ2-7	-	-	TGTGCCAGCAGCTTAGGTCCCCTCGAGCAGTACTTC	CASSLGPLEQYF
TRBV4-3	TRBJ2-6	TRBD1	-	TGCGCCAGCAGCCAAGATCCCGACAGGGCTGGGGCCAACGTCCTGACTTTC	CASSQDPDRAGANVLTF
TRBV27	TRBJ1-1	-	-	TGTGCCAGCAGTTTATCATATTGGGAGACCCGGGGCAGGGGAAGTTCGAACACTGAAGCTTTCTTT	CASSLSYWETRGRGSSNTEAFF
TRBV5-5	TRBJ1-3	TRBD1	once	TGTGCCAGCAGCTTGGGGGACAGGGCTGGAAACACCATATATTTT	CASSLGDRAGNTIYF
TRBV5-1	TRBJ1-5	-	-	TGCGCCAGCAGGGGGGGGGACAATCAGCCCCAGCATTTT	CASRGGDNQPQHF
TRBV6-5	TRBJ1-1	-	-	TGTGCCAGCAGTTACTCTAGGCAGGCTGGCACTGAAGCTTTCTTT	CASSYSRQAGTEAFF
TRBV19	TRBJ2-2	TRBD1	-	TGTGCCAGTAGTAGACAGGGGGTCACCGGGGAGCTGTTTTTT	CASSRQGVTGELFF
TRBV18	TRBJ1-4	-	-	TGTGCCAGCTCACCACCACAGCCGAATGAAAAACTGTTTTTT	CASSPPQPNEKLFF
TRBV3-1/TRBV3-2	TRBJ2-7	TRBD2	-	TGTGCCAGCAGCCCCCGAGGTAGCGGGACCTACGAGCAGTACTTC	CASSPRGSGTYEQYF
TRBV10-3	TRBJ1-1	-	-	TGTGCCATCAGTGAACAGGGAAAGAACACTGAAGCTTTCTTT	CAISEQGKNTEAFF
TRBV5-1	TRBJ1-3	-	-	TGCGCCAGCAGCTTGGGGGCCTCCCCGGCTGGAAACACCATATATTTT	CASSLGASPAGNTIYF
TRBV28	TRBJ2-5	TRBD2	-	TGTGCCAGCAGTTCAGTGACTAGCGGGAGCATAGAGACCCAGTACTTC	CASSSVTSGSIETQYF
TRBV11-2	TRBJ2-1	-	-	TGTGCCAGCAGCTTTAACAGGGTGAATGAGCAGTTCTTC	CASSFNRVNEQFF
TRBV28	TRBJ1-5	TRBD1	-	TGTGCCAGCAGCCCGGACATGGGCAGGGGGGATCAGCCCCAGCATTTT	CASSPDMGRGDQPQHF
TRBV12-3/TRBV12-4	TRBJ1-1	-	-	TGTGCCAGCAGTTCCTACTTGAACACTGAAGCTTTCTTT	CASSSYLNTEAFF
TRBV28	TRBJ2-2	TRBD1	-	TGTGCCAGCAGTCCCCAGGGGGAGAGCACCGGGGAGCTGTTTTTT	CASSPQGESTGELFF
TRBV10-3	TRBJ1-5	TRBD1	-	TGTGCCATCAGCAAAGGGACAGACAATCAGCCCCAGCATTTT	CAISKGTDNQPQHF
TRBV27	TRBJ1-1	-	-	TGTGCCAGCAGTTCCCAAACTGAAGCTTTCTTT	CASSSQTEAFF
TRBV28	TRBJ1-2	-	-	TGTGCCAGCAGTTTGGGTACCTCGGGGGGCTATGGCTACACCTTC	CASSLGTSGGYGYTF
TRBV11-2	TRBJ1-5	-	few	TGTGCCAGCAGCTTACTCCATCGCCCTGGCCCCCAGCATTTT	CASSLLHRPGPQHF
TRBV5-1	TRBJ2-2	TRBD1	-	TGCGCCAGCAGCGTACCGCCGGGACAGGGGGCCACCGGGGAGCTGTTTTTT	CASSVPPGQGATGELFF
TRBV30	TRBJ2-1	-	-	TGTGCCTGGAGTGGGTACCAGGGGGAGGCGTACAATGAGCAGTTCTTC	CAWSGYQGEAYNEQFF
TRBV6-6	TRBJ2-1	TRBD2	-	TGTGCCAGCAGCCCCGGGACTAGCGGGAGCAGTGATGAGCAGTTCTTC	CASSPGTSGSSDEQFF
TRBV5-1	TRBJ1-6	-	once	TGCGCCAGTACGGGTACTGATAATTCACCCCTCCACTTT	CASTGTDNSPLHF
TRBV4-3	TRBJ2-7	TRBD2	-	TGCGCCAGCAGCCAAGACATCAGCGGGAGTGCCTACGAGCAGTACTTC	CASSQDISGSAYEQYF
TRBV12-3/TRBV12-4	TRBJ2-3	-	-	TGTGCCAGCAGTCCACACACAGATACGCAGTATTTT	CASSPHTDTQYF
TRBV5-1	TRBJ2-7	TRBD2	-	TGCGCCAGCAGCGCCATGACCGGGACTAGCTACGAGCAGTACTTC	CASSAMTGTSYEQYF